This TCR beta chain was retrieved from a study of OX40 agonist ivuxolimab in advanced cancers. The assay was immunoSEQ multiplex PCR, and TCRdb's table has in-frame clones only and misses some. The table lists 90,000 to 95,000 clones, around 87% of them singletons. This clone came up once. Per the germline V gene, CDR1 is MNHEY and CDR2 is SVGAGI. J lost 9 bases, V lost 5 bases, and 6 bases had no gene match. This CDR3 contains 14 residues. The TCR originated in an adult with an advanced solid tumor such as melanoma, head and neck, liver or kidney cancer. The genes are TRBV6-5 and TRBJ1-6; 8 positions match TRBD1. Sequenced material: CD4+ or CD8+ T cells sorted from blood, taken in a trial of the OX40 agonist ivuxolimab. The chain's CDR3 is CASSDRTGTSPLHF. The DNA of the CDR3 is TGTGCCAGCAGTGATAGGACAGGGACTTCACCCCTCCACTTT.